The T cell receptor beta chain described here comes from a study of blood T cell repertoires in COVID-19. The wider study: Samples representing acute and convalescent COVID-19 were sourced from the United States, Italy and Spain. PBMCs, B-cell-depleted T cells, or T cells were the source of the cDNA or gDNA that made up the material.

There are 15 residues in the CDR3. The V gene lost 6 bases and the J gene lost 4 bases, with 19 bases spanning the gap. The germline gives CDR1 KGHSH, CDR2 LQKENI. The Seattle patients, enrolled during active infection, were followed longitudinally. Method: immunoSEQ multiplex PCR; TCRdb's copy keeps in-frame clones and lacks some. The sample lists 300,000 to 350,000 clones, about nine tenths occurring once. The TCR originated in a woman younger than 45 with COVID-19, enrolled during active disease. The chain combines TRBV18 with TRBJ2-7; D might be TRBD1 (7 bases). The material sequenced was peripheral blood. The CDR3 DNA reads TGTGCCAGCTCGGGCGACAGGGACTCTCGGTACGAGCAGTACTTC. This codes for CASSGDRDSRYEQYF.